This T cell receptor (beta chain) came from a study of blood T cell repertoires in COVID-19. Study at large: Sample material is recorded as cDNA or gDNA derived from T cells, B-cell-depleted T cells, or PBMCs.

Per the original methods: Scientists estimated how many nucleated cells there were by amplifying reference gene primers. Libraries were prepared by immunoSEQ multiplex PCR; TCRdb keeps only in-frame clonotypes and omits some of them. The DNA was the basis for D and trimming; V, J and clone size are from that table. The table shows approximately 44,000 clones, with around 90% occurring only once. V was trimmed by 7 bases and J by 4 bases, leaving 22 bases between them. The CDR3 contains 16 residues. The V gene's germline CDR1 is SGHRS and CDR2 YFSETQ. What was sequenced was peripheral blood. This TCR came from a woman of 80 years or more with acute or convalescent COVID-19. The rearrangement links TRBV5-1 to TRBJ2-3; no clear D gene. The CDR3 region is CASGQFYSTSPDTQYF. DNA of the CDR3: TGCGCCAGCGGCCAATTTTACAGCACCTCCCCAGATACGCAGTATTTT.